This TCR beta chain appears in the sequencing data of a study of cytomegalovirus exposure and HLA in healthy donors. Study-wide points: The CMV antigen specificity of a few CMV-associated chains was confirmed through in vitro analysis. Later analysis identified a missense DCLRE1C variant that was linked to TCR beta V- and J-gene trimming.

Vbeta (60) and Jbeta (13) primers were used in the PCR. TCRdb's table, derived via immunoSEQ multiplex PCR, lists solely in-frame clones and lacks some. This table has 150,000 to 200,000 clones, roughly 85% appearing once. Of note for this clone: Its target is not known.

The specimen was PBMCs. This receptor was identified in a man between 18 and 35 years old in good health and CMV-seropositive.

DNA for the CDR3: TGTGCCCTTCGGGGGGATCGGGACACTGAAGCTTTCTTT. It yields the protein CALRGDRDTEAFF. V gene TRBV10-3 combines with J gene TRBJ1-1; D might be TRBD1 (5 bases). The V gene's germline CDR1 is ENHRY and CDR2 SYGVKD. The CDR3 spans 13 residues. The V and J ends lost 11 bases and 3 bases respectively, with 16 bases between them.